Below, 10 T cell receptor beta chains from the same sample are listed, as sequenced in a study of shared clonotypes between healthy human individuals. In the naive CD8 group, cells lacked CD45RO and were positively selected for CCR7, so terminally differentiated effector memory CD45RA+ cells were left out. TCRdb keeps only in-frame clones here, not all; method: immunoSEQ multiplex PCR. Of more than 2 million clones in the sample, about 94% were seen once. The sample comprised naive CD8+ T cells from PBMCs. The source of these receptors is a man aged 18 to 30 in good health. Some clones in this sample may be carry-over from other donors' samples.

This chain joins TRBV27 and TRBJ2-5; 8 bases align to TRBD2. The germline gives CDR1 MNHEY, CDR2 SMNVEV (reference sequence). J gave up 5 bases and V 5 bases, and 19 bases lay outside the gene matches. This CDR3 has 18 residues. The CDR3 region is CASSALPVAGLARETQYF. In DNA form, the CDR3 reads TGTGCCAGCAGTGCCCTTCCGGTAGCGGGACTCGCCAGGGAGACCCAGTACTTC.

This sequence joins TRBV4-3 and TRBJ2-2, with D perhaps TRBD2 (6 bases). The germline V and J ends were trimmed by 1 base and 9 bases, with 15 bases remaining between them. The V gene's germline CDR1 is LGHNA and CDR2 YSLEER. The length of the CDR3 is 15 residues. The CDR3: CASSQGLEGTRELFF. CDR3 nucleotides: TGCGCCAGCAGCCAAGGCCTGGAGGGTACGAGGGAGCTGTTTTTT.

The rearrangement joins TRBV27 to TRBJ1-4, with no clear D. CDR1 and CDR2 (germline): MNHEY, SMNVEV (reference sequence). Trimming left V 6 bases short and J 4 bases short, with 18 bases between. The CDR3 totals 16 residues. CDR3 loop: CASRRRAGFDNEKLFF. CDR3 nucleotides: TGTGCCAGCAGGCGTCGTGCCGGGTTCGATAATGAAAAACTGTTTTTT.

This clone showed up just once. This sequence joins TRBV4-1 and TRBJ2-3; TRBD2 might be the D (6 bases). V was pared by 2 bases and J by 7 bases, with 16 bases between. This CDR3 has 15 amino acids. Germline V gene lookup returns CDR1 MGHRA and CDR2 YSYEKL. The CDR3 sequence: CASSQRLSAGNTQYF. The CDR3 coding sequence is TGCGCCAGCAGCCAAAGATTGTCTGCGGGGAATACGCAGTATTTT.

The chain combines TRBV27 with TRBJ1-5; 7 bases line up with TRBD1. V gave up 4 bases and J gave up 2 bases; unmatched junction bases: 5. Germline CDR1 is MNHEY and CDR2 is SMNVEV (reference sequence). The CDR3 contains 15 residues. CDR3 region: CASSSRQGGNQPQHF. The CDR3 nucleotides are TGTGCCAGCAGTTCTAGACAGGGCGGCAATCAGCCCCAGCATTTT.

With regard to this clone: The same CDR3 can be traced to other DNA sequences in this sample. The rearrangement links TRBV7-9 to TRBJ2-7, with D possibly being TRBD2 (5 bases). The CDR3 has 12 amino acids. V lost 5 bases, J lost 4 bases, and 9 bases lay in between. Germline lookup yields CDR1 SEHNR and CDR2 FQNEAQ (reference sequence). In nucleotides, the CDR3 is TGTGCCAGCAGCCCTGGCGGGTACGAGCAGTACTTC. Translation gives CASSPGGYEQYF. The whole variable domain, remainder taken from reference TRBV7-9 and TRBJ2-7, is DTGVSQNPRHKITKRGQNVTFRCDPISEHNRLYWYRQTLGQGPEFLTYFQNEAQLEKSRLLSDRFSAERPKGSFSTLEIQRTEQGDSAMYLCASSPGGYEQYFGPGTRLTVT.

The chain joins TRBV10-3 to TRBJ1-2, with TRBD1 matching over 10 bases. Germline V lookup: CDR1 ENHRY, CDR2 SYGVKD. The CDR3 extends over 15 amino acids. V lost 3 bases, J lost 7 bases, and 8 bases stayed unmatched. This CDR3 reads CAISDPGQGTSGYTF. The CDR3 DNA is TGTGCCATCAGTGACCCGGGACAGGGGACGTCTGGCTACACCTTC.

Note on this clone: The sample contains more than one DNA sequence encoding this CDR3. The chain employs TRBV29-1 and TRBJ1-2, with D unresolved. The CDR3 is 13 residues long. Germline V gives CDR1 SQVTM, CDR2 ANQGSEA. With 3 bases removed from V and 4 bases from J, the gap between germline ends came to 12 bases. CDR3 in amino acids: CSVEVGRSYGYTF. As DNA, the CDR3 is TGCAGCGTTGAGGTGGGGAGATCCTATGGCTACACCTTC.

The rearrangement joins TRBV27 to TRBJ2-7; 7 bases agree with TRBD2. V trimming: 3 bases; J trimming: 3 bases; junction bases outside the gene matches: 5. Germline CDR1 is MNHEY and CDR2 is SMNVEV (reference sequence). The CDR3 covers 14 residues. CDR3 sequence: CASSLARGVYEQYF. The CDR3 bases are TGTGCCAGCAGTTTGGCCCGGGGGGTCTACGAGCAGTACTTC.

In its sample, this clone was seen once. This chain links TRBV27 with TRBJ2-1; TRBD2 is a possible D gene (5 bases). This CDR3 has 14 amino acids. V was pared by 3 bases and J by 4 bases, with 10 bases between. Per germline, CDR1 MNHEY and CDR2 SMNVEV (reference sequence). The CDR3 reads CASSFFGEYNEQFF. The CDR3 DNA sequence: TGTGCCAGCAGTTTTTTCGGGGAATACAATGAGCAGTTCTTC.